The 16 T cell receptor beta chains in this list originate from one sample, sequenced in a study of T cell repertoires in cytomegalovirus infection. TCRdb reprocessed the reads with MiXCR, giving one entry per CDR3 protein. The repertoire holds 200,000 to 300,000 distinct CDR3 sequences, around 6.4% seen once, with under 7.5% in the top ten. The sequenced sample was PBMCs. All receptors derive from a human donor in good health (CMV status not recorded). Some clones in this sample may be carry-over from other donors' samples.

This clonotype was recorded at least ten times. The rearrangement links TRBV20-1 to TRBJ1-1; TRBD1 is a possible D gene (6 bases). The CDR3 totals 13 residues. V was trimmed by 5 bases and J by 1 base, leaving 11 bases between them. CDR1 is DFQATT and CDR2 is SNEGSKA in the germline V gene (reference sequence). CDR3 amino acids: CSAVTGTNTEAFF. CDR3 coding DNA: TGCAGTGCTGTTACAGGGACGAACACTGAAGCTTTCTTT.

This clonotype came up many times. The chain is built from TRBV2 and TRBJ1-2; TRBD1 might be the D (5 bases). Germline V gene lookup returns CDR1 SNHLY and CDR2 FYNNEI. There are 13 residues in the CDR3. The germline V and J ends were trimmed by 8 bases and 4 bases, with 14 bases remaining between them. In nucleotides, the CDR3 is TGTGCCAGCCACTCCGACAGTGCCTATGGCTACACCTTC. This codes for CASHSDSAYGYTF.

The sample holds a few counts of this clonotype. The V and J genes are TRBV5-1 and TRBJ2-7; 8 bases align to TRBD2. The junction had 5 bases not matched to a gene; V was cut back by 4 bases and J by 2 bases. The length of the CDR3 is 14 residues. The germline V gene encodes CDR1 SGHRS and CDR2 YFSETQ. The CDR3 DNA is TGCGCCAGCAGCCCGGGACTAGTTACCTACGAGCAGTACTTC. It encodes CASSPGLVTYEQYF.

The chain couples TRBV28 to TRBJ1-1; 7 positions match TRBD1. Trimming took 8 bases from V and 0 from J; bases not matched to a gene: 9. This CDR3 has 15 amino acids. The germline V gene has CDR1 MDHEN and CDR2 SYDVKM. CDR3 region: CASQTGSAVNTEAFF. CDR3 nucleotides: TGTGCCAGCCAGACAGGGTCGGCGGTGAACACTGAAGCTTTCTTT.

This clonotype was counted at least ten times. The V call is TRBV27, the J call TRBJ1-1; D is unresolved. The CDR3 spans 14 residues. Deletions cut 5 bases from V and 7 bases from J, with 17 bases between. Germline loops: CDR1 MNHEY, CDR2 SMNVEV (reference sequence). CDR3 protein: CASSIAQMGGEAFF. The DNA for the CDR3 is TGTGCCAGCAGTATAGCCCAGATGGGCGGTGAAGCTTTCTTT.

The table lists this clonotype with many counts. The genes are TRBV10-3 and TRBJ1-5; no definite D call. The CDR3 extends over 13 amino acids. The germline gives CDR1 ENHRY, CDR2 SYGVKD. Trimming took off 3 bases at V and 7 bases at J, with 10 bases between the two ends. The CDR3 nucleotides read TGTGCCATCAGTGAAGTTCCTGGACAGCCCCAGCATTTT. Residues: CAISEVPGQPQHF.

This clonotype was picked up many times. The gene calls are TRBV28 and TRBJ1-2; D gene ambiguous. V was shortened by 4 bases and J by 13 bases, with 19 bases between the two germline ends. In germline, CDR1 is MDHEN, CDR2 SYDVKM. The CDR3 extends over 13 amino acids. The CDR3: CASSSTLEDLGTF. In DNA, the CDR3 is TGTGCCAGCAGTTCCACCCTTGAAGACCTGGGCACCTTC.

Ten or more counts support this clonotype. V is TRBV6-5 and J is TRBJ2-7; 7 positions agree with TRBD1. In germline, CDR1 is MNHEY, CDR2 SVGAGI. J gave up 4 bases and V 7 bases, and 7 bases lay outside the gene matches. This CDR3 comprises 13 residues. CDR3 DNA: TGTGCCAGCAAGGACAGGACCCATTACGAGCAGTACTTC. Translated, it gives CASKDRTHYEQYF.

In this sample, this clonotype turned up many times. The rearrangement joins TRBV5-1 to TRBJ2-3; 10 positions match TRBD1. From germline, CDR1 is SGHRS and CDR2 YFSETQ. V shed 0 bases, J shed 8 bases, and the junction held 12 bases outside the gene matches. The CDR3 consists of 17 residues. CDR3: CASSLGDRGHPGTTQYF. The CDR3 DNA reads as TGCGCCAGCAGCTTGGGAGACAGGGGGCACCCCGGGACTACGCAGTATTTT.

This clonotype was counted many times. The chain uses TRBV11-2 and TRBJ1-1; 9 bases map to TRBD1. The CDR3 has 17 amino acids. Germline V gene data show CDR1 as SGHAT and CDR2 as FQNNGV. J gave up 11 bases and V 0 bases, and 16 bases lay outside the gene matches. In DNA form, the CDR3 reads TGTGCCAGCAGCTTAGATCTGGGACGGACAGGGGCTATTCCGGCTTTCTTT. Its protein product is CASSLDLGRTGAIPAFF.

The sample holds many counts of this clonotype. The V call is TRBV2, the J call TRBJ1-1; D uncertain. The CDR3 sequence is 14 residues long. Trimming took 5 bases from V and 4 from J, leaving 14 bases between them. CDR1 is SNHLY and CDR2 is FYNNEI in the germline V gene. Written as DNA, the CDR3 is TGTGCCAGCAGTTATACCGGCGGGAGCACTGAAGCTTTCTTT. As protein: CASSYTGGSTEAFF.

In its sample, this clonotype was seen many times. This chain joins TRBV7-2 and TRBJ1-5; 10 bases agree with TRBD1. The germline V gene encodes CDR1 SGHTA and CDR2 FQGNSA. The CDR3 has 14 residues. J gave up 5 bases and V 4 bases, and 2 bases lay outside the gene matches. CDR3 coding DNA: TGTGCCAGCAGCTCGGGACAGGGGTATCAGCCCCAGCATTTT. This translates into CASSSGQGYQPQHF.

This clonotype was observed many times. This chain uses TRBV29-1 with TRBJ2-5; unclear D gene. Deletions cut 5 bases from V and 1 base from J, with 8 bases between. Germline V gene sequence: CDR1 SQVTM, CDR2 ANQGSEA. This CDR3 has 12 residues. The CDR3 loop reads CSVTVSQETQYF. The CDR3 DNA sequence: TGCAGCGTTACAGTGAGCCAAGAGACCCAGTACTTC.

The rearrangement links TRBV4-3 to TRBJ2-3; the D is unclear. The V end was cut by 4 bases, the J end by 0 bases, with 11 bases between. The length of the CDR3 is 15 residues. Germline-derived CDR1 and CDR2 are LGHNA and YSLEER. Written as DNA, the CDR3 is TGCGCCAGCAGCCTGTCGTTTTCTAGCACAGATACGCAGTATTTT. Amino acid sequence: CASSLSFSSTDTQYF.

This clonotype was observed many times. The chain carries TRBV28 and TRBJ2-7; D may be TRBD2 (6 bases). The CDR3 is made up of 12 amino acids. Trimming cost V 2 bases and J 5 bases, with 7 bases left between them. The germline V gene has CDR1 MDHEN and CDR2 SYDVKM. Written as DNA, the CDR3 is TGTGCCAGCAGTTTACGGGGGAACGAGCAGTACTTC. It codes for CASSLRGNEQYF.

This clonotype was recorded at least ten times. The genes are TRBV7-6 and TRBJ2-7; 7 bases fit TRBD2. J was trimmed by 3 bases and V by 2 bases; bases with no gene match: 7. Germline-derived CDR1 and CDR2 are SGHVS and FNYEAQ. The CDR3 runs 15 residues. Here the CDR3 DNA reads TGTGCCAGCAGCTTAACAGAGGGAGGGCACTACGAGCAGTACTTC. The encoded protein is CASSLTEGGHYEQYF. The variable domain in full, with the rest retrieved from reference TRBV7-6 and TRBJ2-7, is GAGVSQSPRYKVTKRGQDVALRCDPISGHVSLYWYRQALGQGPEFLTYFNYEAQQDKSGLPNDRFSAERPEGSISTLTIQRTEQRDSAMYRCASSLTEGGHYEQYFGPGTRLTVT.